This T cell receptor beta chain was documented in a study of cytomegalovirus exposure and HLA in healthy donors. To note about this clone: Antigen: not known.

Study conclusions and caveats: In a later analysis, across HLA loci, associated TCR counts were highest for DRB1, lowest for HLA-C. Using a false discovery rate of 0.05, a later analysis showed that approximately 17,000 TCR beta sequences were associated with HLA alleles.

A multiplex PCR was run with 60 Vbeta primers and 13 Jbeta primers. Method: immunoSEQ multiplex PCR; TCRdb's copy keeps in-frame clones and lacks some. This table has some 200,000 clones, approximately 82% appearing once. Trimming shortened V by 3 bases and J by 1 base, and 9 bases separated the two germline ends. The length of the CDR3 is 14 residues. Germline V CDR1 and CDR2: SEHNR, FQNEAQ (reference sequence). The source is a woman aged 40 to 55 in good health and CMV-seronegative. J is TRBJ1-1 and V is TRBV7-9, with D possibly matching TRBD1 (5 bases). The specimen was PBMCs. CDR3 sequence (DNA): TGTGCCAGCAGCTTCAATCAGGGGAACACTGAAGCTTTCTTT. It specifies CASSFNQGNTEAFF.